The sequence of this T cell receptor beta chain was determined in a study of blood T cells in healthy people across ages. This CDR3 contains 18 residues. The J segment lost 3 bases and the V segment lost 3 bases, leaving 11 bases of the junction unmatched. In germline, CDR1 is LGHDT, CDR2 YNNKEL (reference sequence). The use of a sample-barcoded 5' primer and a J-beta primer mix characterized a second PCR of 7 to 11 cycles. Using its own MiXCR run on the 5' RACE reads, TCRdb lists one record per CDR3 protein. The sample carries approximately 810,000 distinct CDR3 sequences, under 35% recorded once. Ten or more counts support this clonotype.

The chain couples TRBV3-1 to TRBJ2-3; 11 bases are shared with TRBD1. The receptor was derived from a woman aged 80 or over in good health. Sequenced sample: blood. The CDR3 sequence: CASSQYFPGQGATDTQYF. In nucleotides, the CDR3 is TGTGCCAGCAGCCAGTACTTTCCCGGACAGGGGGCGACAGATACGCAGTATTTT.